The 22 T cell receptor beta chains presented below share a single source sample, sequenced in a study of response to subunit inactivated influenza vaccine. TCRdb passed the RT-PCR reads through MiXCR, listing each CDR3 protein once. The profile shows over 800,000 distinct CDR3 sequences, about 20% of them singletons. Source: PBMCs from blood, taken 4 to 6 days after vaccination. Receptors originate from a man between 50 and 59 years old who received an inactivated influenza vaccine.

In its sample, this clonotype was seen a few times. The chain employs TRBV5-6 and TRBJ1-6; no firm D call. V was clipped by 4 bases and J by 12 bases, with 14 bases between them. Germline V lookup: CDR1 SGHDT, CDR2 YYEEEE. This CDR3 spans 13 amino acids. CDR3 bases: TGTGCCAGCAGCCGACGAGAAGGGTTACCCCTCCACTTT. It specifies CASSRREGLPLHF.

This chain connects TRBV5-6 to TRBJ1-4; D gene uncertain. The CDR3 spans 15 residues. Per germline, CDR1 SGHDT and CDR2 YYEEEE. Trimming removed 3 bases from V and 4 bases from J, with 13 bases in between. CDR3 in DNA: TGTGCCAGCAGCTCGCCGGCGCCTATTAATGAAAAACTGTTTTTT. The encoded protein is CASSSPAPINEKLFF.

The chain has TRBV7-2 and TRBJ2-7; D unresolved. CDR1 is SGHTA and CDR2 is FQGNSA in the germline V gene. This CDR3 spans 13 amino acids. V lost 1 base to trimming and J lost 6 bases, with 10 bases between them. The CDR3 sequence is CASSLEGFVEQYF. In DNA form, the CDR3 reads TGTGCCAGCAGCTTAGAAGGGTTCGTCGAGCAGTACTTC.

The chain is built from TRBV20-1 and TRBJ2-2; tentative D call: TRBD1 (5 bases). Germline CDR1 is DFQATT and CDR2 is SNEGSKA (reference sequence). The CDR3 extends over 16 amino acids. V was trimmed by 0 bases and J by 4 bases, leaving 15 bases between them. The DNA for the CDR3 is TGCAGTGCTAGAGATCCGGCAGGGCTGGGCACCGGGGAGCTGTTTTTT. It codes for CSARDPAGLGTGELFF.

This clonotype was seen ten or more times. This rearrangement joins TRBV10-1 to TRBJ2-3; possibly TRBD1 for D (6 bases). Trimming stripped 7 bases from V and 8 bases from J, with 19 bases between. Per the germline V gene, CDR1 is WNHNN and CDR2 is SYGVQD (reference sequence). CDR3 length equals 14 residues. The CDR3 region has the DNA TGCGCCAGCACCCCGGACAGATTCTTCGGTACGCAGTATTTT. It is translated as CASTPDRFFGTQYF.

This clonotype was observed a handful of times. The chain employs TRBV27 and TRBJ2-1, with 8 nucleotides matching TRBD2. Germline V gene data show CDR1 as MNHEY and CDR2 as SMNVEV (reference sequence). The CDR3 totals 15 residues. The trim removed 5 bases at V and 4 bases at J, leaving 7 bases unmatched. In DNA form, the CDR3 reads TGTGCCAGCAGTAGCGGGACTAGAGGATACAATGAGCAGTTCTTC. Amino acids: CASSSGTRGYNEQFF.

V and J are TRBV6-5 and TRBJ2-2; 9 bases line up with TRBD2. V lost 0 bases and J lost 7; bases outside the gene matches: 6. This CDR3 contains 16 residues. CDR1 MNHEY and CDR2 SVGAGI come from the germline V gene. The CDR3 region is CASSYSASGVSGELFF. The CDR3 DNA reads TGTGCCAGCAGTTACTCAGCTAGCGGGGTCAGCGGGGAGCTGTTTTTT.

This clonotype has only a few counts. This chain links TRBV6-1 with TRBJ1-3; tentatively, D is TRBD1 (6 bases). This CDR3 comprises 16 residues. With 6 bases removed from V and 0 bases from J, the gap between germline ends came to 15 bases. Germline V gene sequence: CDR1 MNHNS, CDR2 SASEGT. CDR3 coding DNA: TGTGCCAGCAGAGAACAGGGACGGAGCTCTGGAAACACCATATATTTT. Translation gives CASREQGRSSGNTIYF.

The chain links TRBV7-9 to TRBJ2-6; TRBD2 matches 7 bases. With V trimmed by 6 bases and J by 2 bases, 1 base remained unmatched. The CDR3 runs to 14 residues. CDR1 and CDR2 (germline): SEHNR, FQNEAQ (reference sequence). The CDR3 DNA reads TGTGCCAGCAGGGGGGGGGCTGGGGCCAACGTCCTGACTTTC. Translation gives CASRGGAGANVLTF.

The chain links TRBV5-1 to TRBJ2-5, with D maybe TRBD1 (7 bases). The CDR3 is 15 residues long. Looked up from germline, CDR1 is SGHRS and CDR2 is YFSETQ. Trimming pared 0 bases from V and 4 bases from J, leaving 13 bases between. CDR3 sequence: CASSLASQGGETQYF. In DNA form, the CDR3 reads TGCGCCAGCAGCTTGGCCAGCCAGGGGGGAGAGACCCAGTACTTC.

Note on this clonotype: Its ends do not fully match the called genes, so a read error is possible. The V call is TRBV20-1, the J call TRBJ1-1, with 7 positions matching TRBD1. The CDR3 has 11 residues. Germline assignment: CDR1 DFQATT and CDR2 SNEGSKA (reference sequence). The DNA of the CDR3 is TGCAGTGCTGGAGACAGGGTGAAAGCTTTCTTT. Its translation: CSAGDRVKAFF.

This clonotype was seen a handful of times. The chain is built from TRBV7-9 and TRBJ2-1; D might be TRBD2 (7 bases). Trimming stripped 10 bases from V and 6 bases from J, with 16 bases between. Germline V gives CDR1 SEHNR, CDR2 FQNEAQ (reference sequence). This CDR3 contains 13 residues. The CDR3 protein is CATGGPVVNEQFF. The DNA of the CDR3 is TGTGCCACCGGGGGGCCGGTCGTCAATGAGCAGTTCTTC.

The genes are TRBV29-1 and TRBJ1-1; D is uncertain. In germline, CDR1 is SQVTM, CDR2 ANQGSEA. V was trimmed by 5 bases and J by 4 bases, leaving 11 bases between them. There are 12 residues in the CDR3. CDR3 residues: CSVLPWGTEAFF. The CDR3, as DNA: TGCAGCGTTCTCCCTTGGGGCACTGAAGCTTTCTTT.

CDR3 residues: CASSWDLIAKANEQFF. The CDR3 nucleotides are TGTGCCAGCAGCTGGGACCTCATCGCCAAGGCCAATGAGCAGTTCTTC. The rearrangement joins TRBV5-6 to TRBJ2-1, with D perhaps TRBD1 or TRBD2 (5 bases each). Looked up from germline, CDR1 is SGHDT and CDR2 is YYEEEE. CDR3 size: 16 residues. V gave up 3 bases and J gave up 6 bases, with 19 bases separating them.

The table lists this clonotype with many counts. The rearrangement joins TRBV20-1 to TRBJ2-3; the D gene is possibly TRBD2 (5 bases). The CDR3 totals 13 residues. V shed 0 bases and J shed 5 bases, with 9 bases lying between them. Germline V gives CDR1 DFQATT, CDR2 SNEGSKA (reference sequence). CDR3 amino acids: CSARDLARDTQYF. The CDR3 DNA reads as TGCAGTGCTAGAGATCTAGCAAGAGATACGCAGTATTTT.

The chain employs TRBV9 and TRBJ2-3; D is unclear. The CDR3 is 14 amino acids. Germline V gives CDR1 SGDLS, CDR2 YYNGEE. Trimming removed 4 bases at V and 2 bases at J, with 11 bases between. The CDR3 is CASSIWGHTDTQYF. CDR3 in DNA: TGTGCCAGCAGCATATGGGGTCACACAGATACGCAGTATTTT.

On this clonotype itself: An end of the junction does not agree with germline; a read error may underlie this. This chain joins TRBV20-1 and TRBJ2-3, with no clear D. CDR3 length: 14 amino acids. Germline V CDR1 and CDR2: DFQATT, SNEGSKA (reference sequence). CDR3 amino acids: CNATPSSGTDTQYF. The CDR3 DNA reads as TGCAATGCTACGCCTTCCTCCGGCACAGATACGCAGTATTTT.

The chain links TRBV7-3 to TRBJ2-3; 11 nucleotides match TRBD2. This CDR3 region has 19 residues. Germline trimming cut 1 base from V and 1 base from J; bases unmatched to any gene: 10. Germline V gives CDR1 SGHTA, CDR2 FQGTGA. The CDR3 loop is CASSLRGPSGRTGTDTQYF. CDR3 DNA: TGTGCCAGCAGCTTAAGGGGCCCTAGCGGGAGGACCGGCACAGATACGCAGTATTTT.

J is TRBJ2-7 and V is TRBV29-1; D may be TRBD2 (5 bases). CDR1 is SQVTM and CDR2 is ANQGSEA in the germline V gene. V was pared by 4 bases and J by 2 bases, with 9 bases between. This CDR3 spans 12 amino acids. The CDR3 DNA sequence: TGCAGCGTTGGGACTCTCCCCTACGAGCAGTACTTC. Its protein is CSVGTLPYEQYF.

This chain connects TRBV24-1 to TRBJ2-3; no clear D gene. CDR3 length equals 15 residues. Germline CDR1 KGHDR, CDR2 SFDVKD. Deletions cut 3 bases from V and 2 bases from J, with 11 bases between. CDR3 residues: CATSDRRVITDTQYF. CDR3 coding DNA: TGTGCCACCAGTGATCGTAGGGTTATCACAGATACGCAGTATTTT.

This clonotype was seen a handful of times. The V gene is TRBV20-1, the J gene TRBJ1-1; D remains unclear. Germline CDR1 DFQATT, CDR2 SNEGSKA (reference sequence). Deletions cut 3 bases from V and 13 bases from J, with 15 bases between. The CDR3 sequence is 11 residues long. The CDR3 reads CSASWGIFYFF. For the CDR3, the DNA is TGCAGTGCTAGTTGGGGAATTTTTTATTTCTTT.

V gene TRBV24-1 combines with J gene TRBJ2-2; 7 bases are shared with TRBD2. The germline V gene has CDR1 KGHDR and CDR2 SFDVKD. This CDR3 is 14 amino acids long. The J segment lost 5 bases and the V segment lost 5 bases, leaving 4 bases of the junction unmatched. CDR3 in amino acids: CATSGGSNTGELFF. Here the CDR3 DNA reads TGTGCCACCAGTGGCGGGAGCAATACCGGGGAGCTGTTTTTT.